What follows are 23 T cell receptor beta chains derived from one specimen sequenced in a study of cytomegalovirus exposure and HLA in healthy donors (dated by TCRdb to 2015 to 2018). Libraries were built with the immunoSEQ multiplex PCR assay. TCRdb holds this immuneACCESS table with in-frame rearrangements only. Some clones are missing; in checked studies, unresolved V genes explain under half, and the rest has no known cause. The table for this sample lists under 200,000 clones; 80% to 90% of them were counted only once. Together, the top ten hold around 2.3% of the sample. The sample taken for sequencing was PBMCs. The receptor source for this set is a woman aged 18-29 years in good health and CMV-seronegative.

This chain uses TRBV19 with TRBJ1-2; D gene ambiguous. There are 16 residues in the CDR3. Germline V lookup: CDR1 LNHDA, CDR2 SQIVND (reference sequence). The V and J ends lost 2 bases and 3 bases respectively, with 16 bases between them. In nucleotides, the CDR3 is TGTGCCAGTAGTATATCTGTCATGAGGTCCCACTATGGCTACACCTTC. Its protein is CASSISVMRSHYGYTF.

The CDR3 nucleotides read TGTGCCAGTAGTATAGATGGGGACACCTCTGGGGCCAACGTCCTGACTTTC. It encodes CASSIDGDTSGANVLTF. This chain joins TRBV19 and TRBJ2-6, with D tentatively TRBD1 (6 bases). Germline values: CDR1 LNHDA, CDR2 SQIVND (reference sequence). The CDR3 has 17 amino acids. V was shortened by 0 bases and J by 0 bases, with 9 bases between the two germline ends.

This clone was observed a few times. This sample also contains other DNA sequences that code for the same CDR3. The chain has TRBV4-2 and TRBJ1-5; D gene ambiguous. Looked up from germline, CDR1 is LGHNA and CDR2 is YNFKEQ. The CDR3 spans 13 residues. Trimming shortened V by 1 base and J by 5 bases, and 6 bases separated the two germline ends. The CDR3: CASSQGLYQPQHF. CDR3 DNA sequence: TGTGCCAGCAGCCAAGGACTTTATCAGCCCCAGCATTTT.

The V call is TRBV29-1, the J call TRBJ1-1; D not resolved. The CDR3 covers 13 residues. CDR1 SQVTM and CDR2 ANQGSEA come from the germline V gene. Trimming cost V 6 bases and J 0 bases, with 11 bases left between them. As DNA, the CDR3 is TGCAGCGTATCCGGGAGATTGAACACTGAAGCTTTCTTT. This encodes CSVSGRLNTEAFF.

CDR3 bases: TGCAGCGTTGAAATCCTAGCGGGATCGCTCGAGCAGTACTTC. Protein sequence: CSVEILAGSLEQYF. This chain joins TRBV29-1 and TRBJ2-7, with 9 positions matching TRBD2. Unmatched junction bases numbered 8, after V lost 2 bases and J lost 6 bases. The CDR3 runs 14 residues. Germline V gene data show CDR1 as SQVTM and CDR2 as ANQGSEA.

This chain connects TRBV7-2 to TRBJ1-2; 10 bases line up with TRBD1. CDR1 is SGHTA, CDR2 FQGNSA, per germline. The CDR3 has 15 amino acids. With V trimmed by 5 bases and J by 2 bases, 5 bases remained unmatched. CDR3 amino acids: CASSPPTGGNYGYTF. The CDR3 DNA follows: TGTGCCAGCAGCCCTCCGACAGGGGGCAACTATGGCTACACCTTC. The complete variable domain, with remaining parts taken from reference TRBV7-2 and TRBJ1-2, reads GAGVSQSPSNKVTEKGKDVELRCDPISGHTALYWYRQSLGQGLEFLIYFQGNSAPDKSGLPSDRFSAERTGGSVSTLTIQRTQQEDSAVYLCASSPPTGGNYGYTFGSGTRLTVV.

This chain connects TRBV9 to TRBJ1-5; D unresolved. Deletions cut 1 base from V and 0 bases from J, with 2 bases between. The CDR3 is made up of 13 amino acids. The germline V gene encodes CDR1 SGDLS and CDR2 YYNGEE. The CDR3, as DNA: TGTGCCAGCAGCGTATATAGCAATCAGCCCCAGCATTTT. Translating gives CASSVYSNQPQHF.

The chain joins TRBV6-1 to TRBJ1-1; D remains ambiguous. The CDR3 extends over 14 amino acids. The V end was cut by 1 base, the J end by 0 bases, with 6 bases between. Germline V CDR1 and CDR2: MNHNS, SASEGT. The CDR3 reads CASSEVGLNTEAFF. The CDR3 coding sequence is TGTGCCAGCAGTGAAGTTGGCTTGAACACTGAAGCTTTCTTT.

The chain carries TRBV21-1 and TRBJ2-3; the DNA was not used to check the table's D call, TRBD2. TRBV21-1 is tagged as a pseudogene. The CDR3 has 18 residues. CDR3 DNA sequence: TGTGCCAGCACGGGGGGGGTTGTACTAGCGGGAGGCTCAGATACGCAGTATTTT. It translates to CASTGGVVLAGGSDTQYF.

This clone was picked up one time. V gene TRBV6-5 combines with J gene TRBJ2-2; tentative D call: TRBD1 (5 bases). The CDR3 length is 15 residues. In germline, CDR1 is MNHEY, CDR2 SVGAGI. Trimming removed 6 bases at V and 1 base at J, with 12 bases between. CDR3 region: CASSRTGRNTGELFF. Here the CDR3 DNA reads TGTGCCAGCAGCCGAACAGGACGGAACACCGGGGAGCTGTTTTTT.

This clone came up a few times. The J gene is TRBJ1-1, the V gene TRBV6-1, with D tentatively TRBD1 (6 bases). V lost 6 bases to trimming and J lost 4 bases, with 12 bases between them. This CDR3 has 13 amino acids. Germline V gene lookup returns CDR1 MNHNS and CDR2 SASEGT. CDR3 sequence reads: CASRNRVGTEAFF. The CDR3 region has the DNA TGTGCCAGCAGAAACAGGGTTGGCACTGAAGCTTTCTTT.

CDR3 DNA sequence: TGTGCCAGCAGTTTGACAGGGGGCTTAAGCTATGGCTACACCTTC. It yields the protein CASSLTGGLSYGYTF. The J gene is TRBJ1-2, the V gene TRBV6-5; 10 positions match TRBD1. Germline V gene lookup returns CDR1 MNHEY and CDR2 SVGAGI. Trimming at V came to 4 bases and at J to 4 bases, leaving 6 bases not matched to a gene. There are 15 residues in the CDR3.

The chain carries TRBV9 and TRBJ2-3; maybe TRBD2 (5 bases). The V gene lost 2 bases and the J gene lost 4 bases, with 14 bases spanning the gap. Germline V lookup: CDR1 SGDLS, CDR2 YYNGEE. The CDR3 sequence is 15 residues long. The CDR3 protein is CASSVEGLRPDTQYF. The CDR3 region has the DNA TGTGCCAGCAGCGTCGAGGGCCTTAGACCAGATACGCAGTATTTT.

The genes are TRBV10-3 and TRBJ1-1; 9 bases agree with TRBD1. V dropped 2 bases and J dropped 5; count of bases not matched to a gene: 3. Germline assignment: CDR1 ENHRY and CDR2 SYGVKD. The CDR3 is 14 residues long. The CDR3 coding sequence is TGTGCCATCAGTGAGACAGGGGGCTGGACTGAAGCTTTCTTT. It encodes CAISETGGWTEAFF.

The V gene is TRBV10-3, the J gene TRBJ2-2; TRBD1 aligns across 7 bases. Germline lookup yields CDR1 ENHRY and CDR2 SYGVKD. The junction had 7 bases not matched to a gene; V was cut back by 6 bases and J by 6 bases. This CDR3 has 14 residues. CDR3 DNA sequence: TGTGCCATCAGCCAACAGGGGTCCGCCGGGGAGCTGTTTTTT. Translated: CAISQQGSAGELFF.

V usage is TRBV15 and J usage is TRBJ2-3, with 7 positions matching TRBD2. The CDR3 loop spans 15 amino acids. Losses at the gene ends were 0 bases for V and 4 bases for J; bases not matched to a gene: 4. The germline V gene encodes CDR1 LNHNV and CDR2 YYDKDF (reference sequence). CDR3: CATSRDREGPDTQYF. The CDR3 region has the DNA TGTGCCACCAGCAGAGATAGGGAGGGCCCAGATACGCAGTATTTT.

Only one count was recorded for this clone. This chain uses TRBV19 with TRBJ1-2, with D possibly TRBD1 on 5 matching bases. The CDR3 is 14 residues long. Trimming cost V 0 bases and J 4 bases, with 9 bases left between them. CDR1 and CDR2 from the germline V gene are LNHDA and SQIVND (reference sequence). Here the CDR3 reads CASSIEGLLYGYTF. CDR3 nucleotide sequence: TGTGCCAGTAGTATAGAGGGACTACTCTATGGCTACACCTTC.

The genes are TRBV9 and TRBJ2-3; D gene ambiguous. The germline V and J ends were trimmed by 2 bases and 5 bases, with 6 bases remaining between them. Germline-derived CDR1 and CDR2 are SGDLS and YYNGEE. There are 12 residues in the CDR3. This CDR3 reads CASSVIRDTQYF. In nucleotides, the CDR3 is TGTGCCAGCAGCGTGATTAGAGATACGCAGTATTTT.

This clone is a singleton in its sample. The rearrangement joins TRBV7-2 to TRBJ1-4, with D possibly TRBD1 on 6 matching bases. The CDR3 runs to 16 residues. V was shortened by 1 base and J by 7 bases, with 16 bases between the two germline ends. In germline, CDR1 is SGHTA, CDR2 FQGNSA. CDR3 in amino acids: CASSLGLIRGGEKLFF. CDR3 in DNA: TGTGCCAGCAGCTTAGGTTTGATCAGGGGTGGTGAAAAACTGTTTTTT.

V usage is TRBV9 and J usage is TRBJ2-5, with TRBD1 as a possible D gene (6 bases). The CDR3 has 16 residues. V was pared by 0 bases and J by 5 bases, with 17 bases between. Germline assignment: CDR1 SGDLS and CDR2 YYNGEE. The CDR3 sequence is CASSVAPRTEFETQYF. In DNA, the CDR3 is TGTGCCAGCAGCGTAGCTCCACGGACAGAGTTTGAGACCCAGTACTTC. The whole variable domain, remainder taken from reference TRBV9 and TRBJ2-5, is DSGVTQTPKHLITATGQRVTLRCSPRSGDLSVYWYQQSLDQGLQFLIQYYNGEERAKGNILERFSAQQFPDLHSELNLSSLELGDSALYFCASSVAPRTEFETQYFGPGTRLLVL.

The chain joins TRBV9 to TRBJ2-5; 9 positions agree with TRBD2. The CDR3 extends over 15 amino acids. Germline V lookup: CDR1 SGDLS, CDR2 YYNGEE. Trimming at V came to 0 bases and at J to 4 bases, leaving 4 bases not matched to a gene. The CDR3 here is CASSVGGGRGETQYF. The CDR3 DNA reads TGTGCCAGCAGCGTAGGGGGCGGGAGGGGAGAGACCCAGTACTTC.

This sequence joins TRBV6-5 and TRBJ2-7, with 10 positions matching TRBD2. From germline, CDR1 is MNHEY and CDR2 SVGAGI. This CDR3 region has 14 residues. V lost 6 bases and J lost 2; bases outside the gene matches: 4. The CDR3 nucleotides read TGTGCCAGCAGGACGCTAGCGGGGGCCTACGAGCAGTACTTC. Its translation is CASRTLAGAYEQYF.

V gene TRBV10-3 combines with J gene TRBJ2-1, with TRBD2 identical over 7 bases. The germline gives CDR1 ENHRY, CDR2 SYGVKD. The CDR3 totals 13 residues. J gave up 10 bases and V 6 bases, and 9 bases lay outside the gene matches. The CDR3 DNA follows: TGTGCCATCAGGGGGCGGGGGACCGACGAGCAGTTCTTC. This encodes CAIRGRGTDEQFF.